Listed here are 29 T cell receptor beta chains from one sample, sequenced in a study of blood T cell repertoires in COVID-19. Clones were read by immunoSEQ multiplex PCR, and TCRdb kept only the in-frame ones, dropping some. Of about 50,000 clones listed, around 86% were seen once; the top ten hold around 7.2%. The specimen sequenced was peripheral blood. The origin of the receptors is a man between 65 and 85 years old with active COVID-19.

Remarks on this clone: Sequence at one end of the junction differs from germline and may be a read error. The rearrangement joins TRBV25-1 to TRBJ1-1; no firm D call. The CDR3 is 11 residues long. Per germline, CDR1 MGHDK and CDR2 SYGVNS. As DNA, the CDR3 is TGTGCCAGCAGTCCGAACACCGAAGCTTTCTTT. Translated, it gives CASSPNTEAFF. The full variable domain, completed using reference TRBV25-1 and TRBJ1-1, is EADIYQTPRYLVIGTGKKITLECSQTMGHDKMYWYQQDPGMELHLIHYSYGVNSTEKGDLSSESTVSRIRTEHFPLTLESARPSHTSQYLCASSPNTEAFFGQGTRLTVV.

The chain uses TRBV4-3 and TRBJ2-2; 12 positions agree with TRBD2. The CDR3 is 17 amino acids. CDR1 LGHNA and CDR2 YSLEER come from the germline V gene. The trim removed 2 bases at V and 4 bases at J, leaving 5 bases unmatched. Here the CDR3 DNA reads TGCGCCAGCAGCCAAAGAATGGGACTAGCGGGCACCGGGGAGCTGTTTTTT. As protein: CASSQRMGLAGTGELFF.

The chain joins TRBV6-5 to TRBJ1-1; possibly TRBD1 for D (5 bases). Between the trimmed V and J ends, which lost 6 bases and 4 bases, there was a span of 15 bases. The CDR3 contains 14 residues. In germline, CDR1 is MNHEY, CDR2 SVGAGI. The CDR3 loop is CASSPPGGTTEAFF. For the CDR3, the DNA is TGTGCCAGCAGCCCACCGGGGGGTACCACTGAAGCTTTCTTT.

The chain links TRBV10-3 to TRBJ1-4; D ambiguous. Germline loops: CDR1 ENHRY, CDR2 SYGVKD. V dropped 10 bases and J dropped 3 bases, with 9 bases sitting between them. The CDR3 length is 12 residues. The CDR3 sequence: CASREANEKLFF. CDR3 bases: TGTGCCAGCCGGGAAGCTAATGAAAAACTGTTTTTT.

The V gene is TRBV9, the J gene TRBJ1-6; 11 bases map to TRBD1. CDR1 is SGDLS, CDR2 YYNGEE, per germline. Trimming at V came to 4 bases and at J to 9 bases, leaving 3 bases not matched to a gene. The CDR3 has 14 residues. In DNA, the CDR3 is TGTGCCAGCAGCTCCGGGACAGGGGGTTCACCCCTCCACTTT. It is translated as CASSSGTGGSPLHF.

The J gene is TRBJ1-2, the V gene TRBV19; TRBD1 matches at 10 bases. Germline assignment: CDR1 LNHDA and CDR2 SQIVND (reference sequence). With 4 bases clipped from V and 3 bases from J, the junction kept 2 bases outside the gene matches. This CDR3 is 14 amino acids long. CDR3 residues: CASSTTGGYYGYTF. For the CDR3, the DNA is TGTGCCAGTAGTACGACAGGGGGCTACTATGGCTACACCTTC.

The V call is TRBV9, the J call TRBJ1-2; 10 bases fit TRBD1. Germline V gene data show CDR1 as SGDLS and CDR2 as YYNGEE. Trimming removed 4 bases from V and 5 bases from J; junction bases left unmatched: 5. There are 14 residues in the CDR3. The CDR3 nucleotides read TGTGCCAGCAGCAATGGACAGGGGGTGTATGGCTACACCTTC. Protein sequence: CASSNGQGVYGYTF.

The chain is built from TRBV7-2 and TRBJ1-3; D gene unclear. The germline V and J ends were trimmed by 5 bases and 2 bases, with 16 bases remaining between them. The germline V gene has CDR1 SGHTA and CDR2 FQGNSA. The CDR3 loop spans 16 amino acids. CDR3 in DNA: TGTGCCAGCAGCCCCTCGCGTACGGGGACTGGAAACACCATATATTTT. It codes for CASSPSRTGTGNTIYF.

The gene calls are TRBV5-4 and TRBJ2-5; 14 nucleotides match TRBD2. J was trimmed by 1 base and V by 4 bases; bases with no gene match: 3. Germline-derived CDR1 and CDR2 are SGHNT and YYREEE (reference sequence). The CDR3 covers 16 residues. CDR3 sequence reads: CASSQGLAGVQETQYF. As DNA, the CDR3 is TGTGCCAGCAGCCAGGGACTAGCGGGGGTCCAAGAGACCCAGTACTTC.

The rearrangement uses TRBV19 and TRBJ1-1; 9 bases line up with TRBD1. J was trimmed by 4 bases and V by 5 bases; bases with no gene match: 8. CDR3 length: 15 amino acids. Per the germline V gene, CDR1 is LNHDA and CDR2 is SQIVND (reference sequence). In DNA, the CDR3 is TGTGCCAGTAGTCCGCGGACAGGGGATGCCACTGAAGCTTTCTTT. Its protein product is CASSPRTGDATEAFF.

This sequence joins TRBV7-8 and TRBJ2-7, with TRBD2 as a possible D gene (6 bases). The CDR3 has 14 amino acids. Trimming left V 4 bases short and J 6 bases short, with 16 bases between. Germline values: CDR1 SGHVS, CDR2 FQNEAQ. CDR3 nucleotides: TGTGCCAGCAGCTCAAGGGTTGCGGGGACCGAGCAGTACTTC. This sequence encodes CASSSRVAGTEQYF.

The chain carries TRBV7-2 and TRBJ2-7; 7 bases are a match to TRBD1. Germline CDR1 is SGHTA and CDR2 is FQGNSA. The CDR3 has 14 residues. V gave up 5 bases and J gave up 1 base; unmatched junction bases: 5. The CDR3 sequence: CASSLGTASYEQYF. The CDR3 bases are TGTGCCAGCAGCCTAGGGACAGCGTCCTACGAGCAGTACTTC.

The rearrangement uses TRBV7-2 and TRBJ2-7; D may be TRBD2 (6 bases). Germline V gene data show CDR1 as SGHTA and CDR2 as FQGNSA. Trimming pared 1 base from V and 3 bases from J, leaving 13 bases between. This CDR3 spans 15 amino acids. CDR3 nucleotide sequence: TGTGCCAGCAGCTTAGATGGGACTCTGATCTACGAGCAGTACTTC. It codes for CASSLDGTLIYEQYF.

CDR3 sequence: CAWTSGTAYEQYF. The CDR3 DNA sequence: TGTGCCTGGACCTCCGGGACAGCCTACGAGCAGTACTTC. The genes are TRBV30 and TRBJ2-7; 7 bases are a match to TRBD1. The CDR3 is 13 residues long. The trim removed 4 bases at V and 2 bases at J, leaving 5 bases unmatched. In germline, CDR1 is GTSNPN, CDR2 SVGIG (reference sequence).

V usage is TRBV7-9 and J usage is TRBJ1-2; tentatively, D is TRBD1 (5 bases). The CDR3 runs to 14 residues. Trimming left V 6 bases short and J 6 bases short, with 17 bases between. CDR1 and CDR2 from the germline V gene are SEHNR and FQNEAQ (reference sequence). CDR3 sequence reads: CASRTGRQGDGYTF. The CDR3 DNA is TGTGCCAGCAGAACCGGGAGGCAGGGTGATGGCTACACCTTC.

The chain uses TRBV3-1 (or the pseudogene TRBV3-2) and TRBJ2-7; 7 bases align to TRBD1. J gave up 4 bases and V 0 bases, and 9 bases lay outside the gene matches. This CDR3 has 16 residues. CDR1 and CDR2 (germline): LGHDT, YNNKEL (reference sequence). The CDR3 sequence is CASSQDPTGAGYEQYF. CDR3 nucleotide sequence: TGTGCCAGCAGCCAAGATCCTACAGGGGCCGGTTACGAGCAGTACTTC.

To note about this clone: The germline gene is not matched at one end of the junction; a read error may be the cause. This sequence joins TRBV7-7 and TRBJ1-3, with unresolved D. This CDR3 spans 15 amino acids. Germline V gene lookup returns CDR1 SSHAT and CDR2 FNYEAQ (reference sequence). The CDR3 region is CASSLSPGSGNTIYF. DNA for the CDR3: TGTGCTAGCAGCTTATCCCCGGGGTCTGGAAACACCATATATTTT. Variable domain in full (rest from reference TRBV7-7 and TRBJ1-3): GAGVSQSPRYKVTKRGQDVTLRCDPISSHATLYWYQQALGQGPEFLTYFNYEAQPDKSGLPSDRFSAERPEGSISTLTIQRTEQRDSAMYRCASSLSPGSGNTIYFGEGSWLTVV.

The J gene is TRBJ2-1, the V gene TRBV3-1 (or the pseudogene TRBV3-2); TRBD2 is a possible D gene (5 bases). With 4 bases removed from V and 10 bases from J, the gap between germline ends came to 8 bases. The CDR3 loop spans 11 amino acids. The germline V gene has CDR1 LGHDT and CDR2 YNNKEL (reference sequence). This CDR3 reads CASSRSGEQFF. CDR3 bases: TGTGCCAGCAGCCGCTCGGGGGAGCAGTTCTTC.

The J gene is TRBJ2-3, the V gene TRBV10-3; D remains unclear. This CDR3 contains 11 residues. The V end lost 4 bases, the J end lost 6 bases, and 5 bases lay between the germline ends. Germline V CDR1 and CDR2: ENHRY, SYGVKD. CDR3 amino acids: CAISGSDTQYF. CDR3 nucleotide sequence: TGTGCCATCAGTGGGAGCGATACGCAGTATTTT.

The CDR3 is CSVPDRGLDTQYF. The CDR3 coding sequence is TGCAGCGTTCCCGACAGGGGCCTCGATACGCAGTATTTT. J is TRBJ2-3 and V is TRBV29-1; 8 bases match TRBD1. CDR1 SQVTM and CDR2 ANQGSEA come from the germline V gene. The CDR3 extends over 13 amino acids. Unmatched junction bases numbered 7, after V lost 5 bases and J lost 6 bases.

A note on this clone: One end of the junction is discordant with germline, which a read error may explain. J is TRBJ1-1 and V is TRBV6-5; 9 bases match TRBD1. Germline values: CDR1 MNHEY, CDR2 SVGAGI. This CDR3 spans 12 amino acids. The chain's CDR3 is CASIMSRDRALF. The CDR3 region has the DNA TGTGCCAGCATCATGTCTAGGGACAGGGCTCTCTTT.

The chain carries TRBV30 and TRBJ2-5; 8 bases line up with TRBD2. V dropped 2 bases and J dropped 7; count of bases not matched to a gene: 9. The CDR3 covers 14 residues. The germline V gene has CDR1 GTSNPN and CDR2 SVGIG (reference sequence). In DNA, the CDR3 is TGTGCCTGGAGTCCACGGGGGGGGCGGGTGACCCAGTACTTC. Its translation: CAWSPRGGRVTQYF.

This clone was seen more than once but under ten times. V gene TRBV4-1 combines with J gene TRBJ1-2; 8 bases agree with TRBD1. V trimming: 3 bases; J trimming: 6 bases; junction bases outside the gene matches: 3. CDR1 is MGHRA, CDR2 YSYEKL, per germline. The CDR3 extends over 13 amino acids. DNA of the CDR3: TGCGCCAGCAGCCATAGGACAGGGAATGGCTACACCTTC. Its protein product is CASSHRTGNGYTF.

V and J are TRBV30 and TRBJ1-6, with 9 bases fitting TRBD1. V gave up 0 bases and J gave up 7 bases; unmatched junction bases: 4. The CDR3 is 15 amino acids. Germline loops: CDR1 GTSNPN, CDR2 SVGIG (reference sequence). Here the CDR3 DNA reads TGTGCCTGGAGTGTCGGGACAGGGCGAAATTCACCCCTCCACTTT. This sequence encodes CAWSVGTGRNSPLHF.

The J gene is TRBJ2-5, the V gene TRBV7-3; 8 bases align to TRBD2. The junction had 11 bases not matched to a gene; V was cut back by 5 bases and J by 3 bases. The CDR3 totals 16 residues. CDR1 SGHTA and CDR2 FQGTGA come from the germline V gene. This CDR3 reads CASSQIGGLVEETQYF. In DNA, the CDR3 is TGTGCCAGCAGCCAGATAGGGGGACTAGTGGAAGAGACCCAGTACTTC.

The J gene is TRBJ1-2, the V gene TRBV27, with 7 bases matching TRBD1. Germline assignment: CDR1 MNHEY and CDR2 SMNVEV (reference sequence). The CDR3 length is 15 residues. J lost 8 bases, V lost 2 bases, and 11 bases had no gene match. CDR3 sequence: CASSLLGRGARGYTF. The CDR3, as DNA: TGTGCCAGCAGTTTACTCGGCAGGGGGGCTAGAGGCTACACCTTC.

The chain carries TRBV2 and TRBJ1-3; 7 bases fit TRBD1. The CDR3 runs to 14 residues. V lost 6 bases, J lost 1 base, and 3 bases stayed unmatched. Germline CDR1 reads SNHLY; CDR2 reads FYNNEI. The CDR3 sequence: CASRQQGSGNTIYF. The CDR3 DNA reads as TGTGCCAGCAGGCAACAGGGGTCTGGAAACACCATATATTTT.

This chain links TRBV7-3 with TRBJ2-1; a possible D gene is TRBD2 (6 bases). The CDR3 length is 14 residues. The germline gives CDR1 SGHTA, CDR2 FQGTGA. With 3 bases removed from V and 5 bases from J, the gap between germline ends came to 11 bases. CDR3 in DNA: TGTGCCAGCAGCTTGGGGCTAGCGAACAATGAGCAGTTCTTC. It encodes CASSLGLANNEQFF.

The chain carries TRBV30 and TRBJ1-5, with 7 bases identical to TRBD1. Germline CDR1 reads GTSNPN; CDR2 reads SVGIG (reference sequence). Trimming removed 0 bases from V and 6 bases from J; junction bases left unmatched: 8. The CDR3 covers 15 residues. As DNA, the CDR3 is TGTGCCTGGAGTGTAATAGGGGGCGCGGGTCAGCCCCAGCATTTT. Translated, it gives CAWSVIGGAGQPQHF.